Below are 19 T cell receptor beta chains sequenced from a single sample in a study of cytomegalovirus exposure and HLA in healthy donors listed by TCRdb under 2017. The protocol used for the library was the immunoSEQ multiplex PCR assay. For the multiplex PCR, a mixture combining 60 forward primers for TCR Vbeta segments and 13 reverse primers for TCR Jbeta segments was used. This immuneACCESS table, as held by TCRdb, lists in-frame sequences with V and J called but not all clones. Of the missing ones, under half trace to an unresolved V gene in checked studies; the others have no known cause. For this sample, the table gives roughly 100,000 clones. Around 3.4% of the sample is taken by the ten largest. Specimen: PBMCs. The receptors come from a woman under 40 in good health and CMV-seronegative.

This rearrangement joins TRBV7-8 to TRBJ2-5, with 10 nucleotides matching TRBD1. The ends lost 5 bases at V and 4 bases at J; junction bases unmatched: 10. The CDR3 has 16 residues. Germline CDR1 is SGHVS and CDR2 is FQNEAQ. Here the CDR3 DNA reads TGTGCCAGCAGCAGAACCGGGACAGGGGCAAGAGAGACCCAGTACTTC. It yields the protein CASSRTGTGARETQYF.

On this clone itself: Distinct nucleotide sequences in the sample also encode this CDR3. The gene calls are TRBV28 and TRBJ1-2, with a possible D match to TRBD1 (6 bases). Trimming removed 3 bases from V and 8 bases from J, with 19 bases in between. The CDR3 spans 15 residues. Germline V gene sequence: CDR1 MDHEN, CDR2 SYDVKM. CDR3 DNA: TGTGCCAGCAGTTTGCAGGGGAGGGCCCGCGGGGGCTACACCTTC. Encoded protein: CASSLQGRARGGYTF.

The rearrangement uses TRBV6-5 and TRBJ1-6; unclear D gene. The CDR3 is 13 residues long. CDR1 and CDR2 from the germline V gene are MNHEY and SVGAGI. V lost 0 bases to trimming and J lost 11 bases, with 8 bases between them. The DNA for the CDR3 is TGTGCCAGCAGTTACTCCGAGGGTCCACCCCTCCACTTT. Encoded protein: CASSYSEGPPLHF.

The J gene is TRBJ2-7, the V gene TRBV6-5; the match to TRBD1 covers 8 bases. Per the germline V gene, CDR1 is MNHEY and CDR2 is SVGAGI. J gave up 3 bases and V 2 bases, and 3 bases lay outside the gene matches. The CDR3 runs to 14 residues. The CDR3 region has the DNA TGTGCCAGCAGTTACGCCGGGACAGGCTACGAGCAGTACTTC. It specifies CASSYAGTGYEQYF.

This chain links TRBV10-3 with TRBJ1-3; D possibly corresponds to TRBD1 (6 bases). The CDR3 loop spans 14 amino acids. Between the trimmed V and J ends, which lost 6 bases and 1 base, there was a span of 10 bases. CDR1 and CDR2 from the germline V gene are ENHRY and SYGVKD. CDR3 region: CAISYTGSGNTIYF. For the CDR3, the DNA is TGTGCCATCAGCTACACAGGGTCTGGAAACACCATATATTTT.

Remarks on this clone: This same CDR3 is encoded by further DNA sequences in the sample. The V call is TRBV6-5, the J call TRBJ1-3; possibly TRBD1 for D (6 bases). The CDR3 has 15 residues. Germline-derived CDR1 and CDR2 are MNHEY and SVGAGI. V gave up 2 bases and J gave up 4 bases, with 12 bases separating them. DNA of the CDR3: TGTGCCAGCAGTTACGACACAGGGTACGGAAACACCATATATTTT. It encodes CASSYDTGYGNTIYF.

J is TRBJ1-1 and V is TRBV7-5. TRBV7-5 is labeled a pseudogene. CDR3 length: 14 residues. The CDR3: CASSLSGGLSEAFF. CDR3 in DNA: TGTGCCAGCAGCTTATCCGGGGGGCTAAGTGAAGCTTTCTTT.

This sequence joins TRBV11-3 and TRBJ2-1, with a tentative D call TRBD2 (6 bases). Germline V gene lookup returns CDR1 SGHNT and CDR2 YENEEA. The CDR3 is 13 residues long. Trimming cost V 2 bases and J 9 bases, with 11 bases left between them. The DNA for the CDR3 is TGTGCCAGCAGCTTACCGGGGGTCGGTGAGCAGTTCTTC. This translates into CASSLPGVGEQFF.

The rearrangement joins TRBV28 to TRBJ2-6; TRBD1 aligns across 8 bases. The CDR3 has 18 amino acids. Germline V lookup: CDR1 MDHEN, CDR2 SYDVKM. The trim removed 3 bases at V and 2 bases at J, leaving 9 bases unmatched. The CDR3 here is CASSFYARGRPGANVLTF. The CDR3 DNA is TGTGCCAGCAGTTTTTATGCCAGGGGGCGACCTGGGGCCAACGTCCTGACTTTC.

V is TRBV27 and J is TRBJ1-1; D gene unclear. Per germline, CDR1 MNHEY and CDR2 SMNVEV (reference sequence). This CDR3 has 17 amino acids. Trimming cost V 2 bases and J 4 bases, with 20 bases left between them. The CDR3 sequence is CASSLVYLGGSGTEAFF. The CDR3 DNA sequence: TGTGCCAGCAGTTTAGTGTATTTGGGAGGGTCCGGCACTGAAGCTTTCTTT.

CDR3 DNA: TGTGCCAGCAGCCCCGGGACACCTAGCAATCAGCCCCAGCATTTT. As protein: CASSPGTPSNQPQHF. This chain uses TRBV7-8 with TRBJ1-5; possibly TRBD1 for D (6 bases). The CDR3 sequence is 15 residues long. Germline loops: CDR1 SGHVS, CDR2 FQNEAQ. V lost 5 bases and J 0 bases, leaving 11 bases between the germline ends.

The gene calls are TRBV30 and TRBJ2-7; the match to TRBD1 covers 7 bases. The J segment lost 0 bases and the V segment lost 4 bases, leaving 3 bases of the junction unmatched. The germline V gene has CDR1 GTSNPN and CDR2 SVGIG (reference sequence). The CDR3 covers 13 residues. The CDR3 DNA reads TGTGCCTGGACGGGACAGTCCTCCTACGAGCAGTACTTC. Translation gives CAWTGQSSYEQYF.

This chain uses TRBV4-2 with TRBJ2-1, with 9 bases lining up with TRBD2. CDR3 length equals 17 residues. J lost 7 bases, V lost 0 bases, and 10 bases had no gene match. Germline CDR1 reads LGHNA; CDR2 reads YNFKEQ. CDR3 nucleotides: TGTGCCAGCAGCCAAGATCCCGGGCGGGAGGGCCGGAATGAGCAGTTCTTC. This encodes CASSQDPGREGRNEQFF.

The chain is built from TRBV9 and TRBJ2-7; D is ambiguous. CDR3 length equals 15 residues. Germline CDR1 is SGDLS and CDR2 is YYNGEE. V dropped 0 bases and J dropped 1 base, with 11 bases sitting between them. The CDR3 nucleotides read TGTGCCAGCAGCGTAGGCCCCGCGGAATCCTACGAGCAGTACTTC. Translating gives CASSVGPAESYEQYF. The full variable domain, in which reference TRBV9 and TRBJ2-7 provide the parts outside the CDR3, is DSGVTQTPKHLITATGQRVTLRCSPRSGDLSVYWYQQSLDQGLQFLIQYYNGEERAKGNILERFSAQQFPDLHSELNLSSLELGDSALYFCASSVGPAESYEQYFGPGTRLTVT.

The gene calls are TRBV10-2 and TRBJ2-3; 15 nucleotides line up with TRBD2. The germline V gene encodes CDR1 WSHSY and CDR2 SAAADI. The CDR3 loop spans 17 amino acids. Germline trimming cut 0 bases from V and 7 bases from J; bases unmatched to any gene: 5. CDR3 sequence: CASSESGLAGGRNTQYF. Written as DNA, the CDR3 is TGCGCCAGCAGTGAGTCGGGACTAGCGGGGGGCCGAAATACGCAGTATTTT.

The J gene is TRBJ1-1, the V gene TRBV5-1; D not certain. Looked up from germline, CDR1 is SGHRS and CDR2 is YFSETQ. The CDR3 totals 14 residues. V lost 2 bases and J 10 bases, leaving 18 bases between the germline ends. CDR3 amino acids: CASSLHGSSAGAFF. The DNA of the CDR3 is TGCGCCAGCAGCTTACACGGGTCGTCTGCTGGAGCTTTCTTT.

The genes are TRBV5-6 and TRBJ2-5; 7 bases agree with TRBD1. The CDR3 consists of 13 residues. CDR1 is SGHDT, CDR2 YYEEEE, per germline. After removal of 6 bases from V and 4 bases from J, the junction contained 6 bases not matched to a gene. CDR3 nucleotide sequence: TGTGCCAGCAACTGGGGACAGAGAGAGACCCAGTACTTC. Translating gives CASNWGQRETQYF.

The chain couples TRBV14 to TRBJ2-2, with TRBD1 matching 7 bases. The CDR3 runs 13 residues. V gave up 4 bases and J gave up 5 bases; unmatched junction bases: 1. The V gene's germline CDR1 is SGHDN and CDR2 FVKESK. The CDR3 spells CASSPTGTGELFF. The CDR3 DNA reads as TGTGCCAGCAGCCCGACAGGGACCGGGGAGCTGTTTTTT.

The V gene is TRBV9, the J gene TRBJ1-5; tentatively, D is TRBD1 (6 bases). Germline-derived CDR1 and CDR2 are SGDLS and YYNGEE. The V end lost 4 bases, the J end lost 1 base, and 15 bases lay between the germline ends. CDR3 length: 16 amino acids. The CDR3 DNA reads as TGTGCCAGCAGCCGGGGGAGGGGGGGAAGCAATCAGCCCCAGCATTTT. Translated: CASSRGRGGSNQPQHF.